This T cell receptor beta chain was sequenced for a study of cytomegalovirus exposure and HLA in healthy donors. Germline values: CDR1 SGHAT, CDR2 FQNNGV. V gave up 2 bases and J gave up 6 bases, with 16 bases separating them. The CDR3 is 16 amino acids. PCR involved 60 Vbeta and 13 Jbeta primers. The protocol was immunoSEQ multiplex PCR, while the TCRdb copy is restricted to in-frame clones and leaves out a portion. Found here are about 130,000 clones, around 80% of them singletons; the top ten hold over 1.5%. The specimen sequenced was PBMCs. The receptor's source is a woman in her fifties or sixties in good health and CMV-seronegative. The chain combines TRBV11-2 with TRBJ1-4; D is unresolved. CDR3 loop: CASSLRPRSLYEKLFF. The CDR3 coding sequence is TGTGCCAGCAGCTTACGCCCCAGGTCCCTATATGAAAAACTGTTTTTT.